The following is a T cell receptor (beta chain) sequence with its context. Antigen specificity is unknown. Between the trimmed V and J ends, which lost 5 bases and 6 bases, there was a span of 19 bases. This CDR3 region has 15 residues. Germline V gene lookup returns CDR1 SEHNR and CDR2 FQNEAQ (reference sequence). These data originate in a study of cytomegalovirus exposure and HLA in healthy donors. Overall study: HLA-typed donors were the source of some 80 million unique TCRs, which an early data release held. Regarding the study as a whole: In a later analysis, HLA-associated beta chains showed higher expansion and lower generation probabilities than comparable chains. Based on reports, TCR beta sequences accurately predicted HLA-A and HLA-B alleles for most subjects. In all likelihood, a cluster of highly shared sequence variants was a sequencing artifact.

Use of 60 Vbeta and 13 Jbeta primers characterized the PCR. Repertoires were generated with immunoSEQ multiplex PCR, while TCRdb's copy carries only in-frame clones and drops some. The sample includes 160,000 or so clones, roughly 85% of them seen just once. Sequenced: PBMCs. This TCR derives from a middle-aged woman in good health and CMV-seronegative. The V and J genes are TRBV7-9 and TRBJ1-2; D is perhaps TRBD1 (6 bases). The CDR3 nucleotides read TGTGCCAGCAGCCCCCTTAGGGGGGGGCTTAATGGCTACACCTTC. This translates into CASSPLRGGLNGYTF. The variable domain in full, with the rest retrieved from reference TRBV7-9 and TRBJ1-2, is DTGVSQNPRHKITKRGQNVTFRCDPISEHNRLYWYRQTLGQGPEFLTYFQNEAQLEKSRLLSDRFSAERPKGSFSTLEIQRTEQGDSAMYLCASSPLRGGLNGYTFGSGTRLTVV.